This is a list of T cell receptor beta chains from one sample in a study of Graves' ophthalmopathy and Graves' hyperthyroidism. TCRdb recomputed calls from the multiplex PCR reads with MiXCR, one row per CDR3 protein. The sample lists about 700,000 distinct CDR3 sequences, around 40% occurring once. The source material was peripheral blood. These receptors were obtained from an adult man with Graves' ophthalmopathy. Each CDR3 is given with its conserved first and last residue. D genes are given only for firm matches. Part of the rows lack a size; the others show once, few, many or a class for expanded clones.

CASSAKTANTEAFF	TGTGCCAGCAGTGCTAAGACAGCGAACACTGAAGCTTTCTTT	TRBJ1-1	NA	once	TRBV25-1
CASSFGSPFSEAFF	TGTGCCAGCAGCTTTGGCAGTCCGTTTTCTGAAGCTTTCTTT	TRBJ1-1	NA	NA	TRBV7-9
CASSLSQYEQYF	TGTGCCAGCAGTTTAAGTCAGTACGAGCAGTACTTC	TRBJ2-7	NA	many	TRBV12-3/TRBV12-4
CAISRDRGGDYGYTF	TGTGCCATCAGTCGGGACAGGGGAGGCGACTATGGCTACACCTTC	TRBJ1-2	TRBD1	many	TRBV10-3
CSAADPRTFYGYTF	TGCAGTGCAGCGGACCCACGCACCTTCTATGGCTACACCTTC	TRBJ1-2	NA	many	TRBV20-1
CASSSPSGTYQETQYF	TGTGCCAGCAGCTCCCCTAGCGGGACCTACCAAGAGACCCAGTACTTC	TRBJ2-5	TRBD2	NA	TRBV7-9
CASREGAPGAYEQYF	TGTGCCAGCAGGGAGGGTGCGCCCGGGGCATACGAGCAGTACTTC	TRBJ2-7	NA	NA	TRBV11-2
CASSLAGWRLQETQYF	TGTGCCAGCAGCTTAGCGGGATGGAGACTCCAAGAGACCCAGTACTTC	TRBJ2-5	NA	many	TRBV7-2
CSASRGLYGETQYF	TGCAGTGCTAGCAGGGGGCTATATGGAGAGACCCAGTACTTC	TRBJ2-5	TRBD1	NA	TRBV20-1
CASSEATGSHYGYTF	TGTGCCAGCAGTGAAGCGACAGGTTCACACTATGGCTACACCTTC	TRBJ1-2	NA	NA	TRBV2